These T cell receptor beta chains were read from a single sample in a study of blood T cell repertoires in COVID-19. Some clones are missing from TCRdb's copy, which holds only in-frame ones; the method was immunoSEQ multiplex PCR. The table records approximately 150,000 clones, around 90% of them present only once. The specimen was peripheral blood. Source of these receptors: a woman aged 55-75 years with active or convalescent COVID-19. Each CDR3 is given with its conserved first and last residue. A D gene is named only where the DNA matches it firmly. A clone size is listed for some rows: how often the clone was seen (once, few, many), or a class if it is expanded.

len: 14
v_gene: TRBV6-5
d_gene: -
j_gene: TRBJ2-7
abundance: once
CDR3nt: TGTGCCAGCAGTTACTCGGGGCGATCCTACGAGCAGTACTTC
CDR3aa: CASSYSGRSYEQYF

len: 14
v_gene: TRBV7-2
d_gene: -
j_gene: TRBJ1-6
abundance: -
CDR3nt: TGTGCCAGCACCGTATTCGCCTATAATTCACCCCTCCACTTT
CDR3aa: CASTVFAYNSPLHF

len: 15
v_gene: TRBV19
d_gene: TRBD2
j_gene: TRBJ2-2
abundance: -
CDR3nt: TGTGCCAGTACCTTCGGGGGGGTGAGAACCGGGGAGCTGTTTTTT
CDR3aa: CASTFGGVRTGELFF

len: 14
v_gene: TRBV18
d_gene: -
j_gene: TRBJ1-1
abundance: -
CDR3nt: TGTGCCAGCTCACTAGTGAGGTTGAACACTGAAGCTTTCTTT
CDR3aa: CASSLVRLNTEAFF

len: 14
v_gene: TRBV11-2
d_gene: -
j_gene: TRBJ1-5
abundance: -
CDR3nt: TGTGCCAGCAGCCGGGGTTATAGCAATCAGCCCCAGCATTTT
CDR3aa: CASSRGYSNQPQHF

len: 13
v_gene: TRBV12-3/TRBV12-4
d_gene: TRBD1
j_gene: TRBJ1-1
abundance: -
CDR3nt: TGTGCCAGCACCCTGACAGGGAATACTGAAGCTTTCTTT
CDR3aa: CASTLTGNTEAFF

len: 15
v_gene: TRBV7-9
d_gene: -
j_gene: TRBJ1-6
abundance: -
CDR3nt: TGTGCCAGCAGCCGACTCAGGGGCCCTAATTCACCCCTCCACTTT
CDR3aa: CASSRLRGPNSPLHF

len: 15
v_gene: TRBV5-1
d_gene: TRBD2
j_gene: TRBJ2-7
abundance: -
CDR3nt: TGCGCCAGCAGCTCCCAAGCGGGGGCCTCTTACGAGCAGTACTTC
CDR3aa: CASSSQAGASYEQYF

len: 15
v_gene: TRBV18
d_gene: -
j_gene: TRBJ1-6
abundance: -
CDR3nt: TGTGCCAGCTCACCTAGGGACATGGGCAATTCACCCCTCCACTTT
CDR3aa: CASSPRDMGNSPLHF

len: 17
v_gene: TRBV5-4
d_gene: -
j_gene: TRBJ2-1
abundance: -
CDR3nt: TGTGCCAGCAGCTTGGGGTCAATGGGGGGGCCTGAGAATGAGCAGTTCTTC
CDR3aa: CASSLGSMGGPENEQFF

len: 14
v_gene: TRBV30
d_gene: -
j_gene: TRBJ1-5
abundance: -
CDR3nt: TGTGCCTGGAGTGCACAGGGAAGCAATCAGCCCCAGCATTTT
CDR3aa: CAWSAQGSNQPQHF

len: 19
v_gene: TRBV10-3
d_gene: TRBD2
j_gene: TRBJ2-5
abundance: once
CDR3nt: TGTGCCATCAGTGAACCGACTAGCGGGGGGGCCTCGTTTGCGGAGACCCAGTACTTC
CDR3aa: CAISEPTSGGASFAETQYF

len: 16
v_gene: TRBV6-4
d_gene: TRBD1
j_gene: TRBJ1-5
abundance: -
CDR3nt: TGTGCCAGCAGTGACTCAGAACAGGGGGCTAATCAGCCCCAGCATTTT
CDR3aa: CASSDSEQGANQPQHF

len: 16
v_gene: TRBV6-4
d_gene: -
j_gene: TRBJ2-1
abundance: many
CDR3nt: TGTGCCAGCAGTGACCGACTAGTGGGGGAATACAATGAGCAGTTCTTC
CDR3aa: CASSDRLVGEYNEQFF

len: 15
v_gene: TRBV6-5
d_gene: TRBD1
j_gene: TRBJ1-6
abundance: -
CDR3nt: TGTGCCAGCAGTTACTCGGGGACAGGGAATTCACCCCTCCACTTT
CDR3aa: CASSYSGTGNSPLHF

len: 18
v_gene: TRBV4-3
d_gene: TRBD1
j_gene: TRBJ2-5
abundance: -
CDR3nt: TGCGCCAGCAGCCGATATCTCCTCGGGACAGCGAACCAAGAGACCCAGTACTTC
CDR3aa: CASSRYLLGTANQETQYF

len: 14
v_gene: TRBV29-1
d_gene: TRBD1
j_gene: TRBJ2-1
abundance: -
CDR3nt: TGCAGCACCGACTGGGACAGCTCCTACAATGAGCAGTTCTTC
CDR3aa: CSTDWDSSYNEQFF

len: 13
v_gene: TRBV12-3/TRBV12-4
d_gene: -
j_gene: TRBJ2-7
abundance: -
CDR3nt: TGTGCCAGCACCCTGACAGGTTCCTACGAGCAGTACTTC
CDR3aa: CASTLTGSYEQYF

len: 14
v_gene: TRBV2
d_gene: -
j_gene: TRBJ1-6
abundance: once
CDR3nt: TGTGCCAGCAAACCGGACAGCCATAATTCACCCCTCCACTTT
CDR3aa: CASKPDSHNSPLHF

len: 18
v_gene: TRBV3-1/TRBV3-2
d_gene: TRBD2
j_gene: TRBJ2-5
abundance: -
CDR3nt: TGTGCCAGCAGCCAAGATAGGTGGACTAGCGGGGACCAAGAGACCCAGTACTTC
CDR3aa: CASSQDRWTSGDQETQYF

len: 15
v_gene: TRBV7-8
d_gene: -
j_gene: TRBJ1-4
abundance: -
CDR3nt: TGTGCCAGCAGCCTCGACAGCAGCCCTAATGAAAAACTGTTTTTT
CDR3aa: CASSLDSSPNEKLFF

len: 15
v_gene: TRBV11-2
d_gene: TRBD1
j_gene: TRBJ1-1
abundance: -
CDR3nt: TGTGCCAGCAGCTTAGACTACAGGGGGCCGGCTGAAGCTTTCTTT
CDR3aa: CASSLDYRGPAEAFF

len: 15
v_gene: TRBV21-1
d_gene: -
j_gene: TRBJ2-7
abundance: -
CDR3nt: TGTGCCAGCAGCATCGGGACAGGGGGCTCCTACGAGCAGTACTTC
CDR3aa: CASSIGTGGSYEQYF

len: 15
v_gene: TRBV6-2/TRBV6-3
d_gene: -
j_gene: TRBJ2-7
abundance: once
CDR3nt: TGTGCCAGCAGTTTCCCGGGACTGCCAGTGGGCGAGCAGTACTTC
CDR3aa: CASSFPGLPVGEQYF

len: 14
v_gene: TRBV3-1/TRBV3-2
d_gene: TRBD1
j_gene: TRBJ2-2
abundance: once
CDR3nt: TGTGCCAGCAGCCAGACAGGGCCAACCGGGGAGCTGTTTTTT
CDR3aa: CASSQTGPTGELFF

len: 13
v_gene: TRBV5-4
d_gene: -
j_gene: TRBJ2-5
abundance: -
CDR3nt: TGTGCCAGCAGCTTAAATCTCCAAGAGACCCAGTACTTC
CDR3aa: CASSLNLQETQYF

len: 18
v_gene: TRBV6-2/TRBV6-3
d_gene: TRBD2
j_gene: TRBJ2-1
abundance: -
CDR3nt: TGTGCCAGCAGTTACTCGACCAAGCGGGGGAGCTCCTACAATGAGCAGTTCTTC
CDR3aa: CASSYSTKRGSSYNEQFF

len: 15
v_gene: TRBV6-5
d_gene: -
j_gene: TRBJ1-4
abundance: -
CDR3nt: TGTGCCAGCAGTTACTCGCCAGGGGCTAATGAAAAACTGTTTTTT
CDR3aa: CASSYSPGANEKLFF

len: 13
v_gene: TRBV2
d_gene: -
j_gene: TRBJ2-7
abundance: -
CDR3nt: TGTGCCAGCGTGGTCGACAAGAACTACGAGCAGTACTTC
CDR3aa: CASVVDKNYEQYF

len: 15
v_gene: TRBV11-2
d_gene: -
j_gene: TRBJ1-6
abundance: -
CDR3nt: TGTGCCAGCAGCTTAGATTGGCAGGGTAATTCACCCCTCCACTTT
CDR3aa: CASSLDWQGNSPLHF